The source of this T cell receptor (beta chain) is a study of blood T cell repertoires in COVID-19. Original analysis: Cell counts per sample came from amplifying reference gene primers. Using immunoSEQ multiplex PCR, the repertoire was profiled, and TCRdb retains in-frame clones only, with some absent. The DNA gave D and trimming, while V, J and clone size come from that table. The sample lists about 140,000 clones, 80% to 90% occurring once. The sequence came from a man in his sixties with active or convalescent COVID-19. The sample taken for sequencing was peripheral blood.

CDR3 nucleotide sequence: TGTGCCAGCGATTTAGCGGGAGTGGGGGATCCGCAGTACTTC. Protein product: CASDLAGVGDPQYF. The rearrangement joins TRBV28 to TRBJ2-7, with 9 bases identical to TRBD2. J was trimmed by 9 bases and V by 8 bases; bases with no gene match: 14. Germline loops: CDR1 MDHEN, CDR2 SYDVKM. CDR3 length: 14 residues. Variable domain in full (rest from reference TRBV28 and TRBJ2-7): DVKVTQSSRYLVKRTGEKVFLECVQDMDHENMFWYRQDPGLGLRLIYFSYDVKMKEKGDIPEGYSVSREKKERFSLILESASTNQTSMYLCASDLAGVGDPQYFGPGTRLTVT.